This TCR beta chain was sequenced in a study of blood T cell repertoires in COVID-19. Individuals drawn from about 26 US areas were roughly 18 to 100 years old. Participants had their cohort set by participant-reported clinical history. The ends lost 2 bases at V and 4 bases at J; junction bases unmatched: 4. Per the germline V gene, CDR1 is SGHVS and CDR2 is FQNEAQ. The CDR3 totals 15 residues. Original processing notes: Estimates of nucleated cell counts were drawn from the amplification of reference gene primers. Method: immunoSEQ multiplex PCR; TCRdb's copy keeps in-frame clones and lacks some. V, J and clone size were drawn from that table, and D and trimming were deduced from the DNA. The sample records 300,000 to 350,000 clones, 75% to 90% being singletons.

The source material was PBMCs or T cells enriched from blood (not recorded which). This sequence was found in a man aged 25-45 years who had recovered from COVID-19. V and J are TRBV7-8 and TRBJ2-7; 11 positions agree with TRBD2. CDR3 amino acids: CASSLFTSGGYEQYF. Written as DNA, the CDR3 is TGTGCCAGCAGCTTATTTACTAGCGGGGGATACGAGCAGTACTTC.